These T cell receptor beta chains were read from a single sample in a study of blood T cell repertoires in COVID-19. Repertoires were generated with immunoSEQ multiplex PCR, while TCRdb's copy carries only in-frame clones and drops some. Here the sample spans some 230,000 clones, around four fifths being singletons. The sample taken for sequencing was PBMCs or T cells enriched from blood (not recorded which). The source of these receptors is a middle-aged man who had recovered from COVID-19. Both conserved end residues are part of each CDR3. D genes are given only for firm matches.

v_call	j_call	d_call	cdr3_aa	cdr3_nt
TRBV4-2	TRBJ1-2	-	CASSQDPGYGYTF	TGTGCCAGCAGCCAAGATCCCGGGTATGGCTACACCTTC
TRBV6-4	TRBJ2-6	TRBD1	CASSGTGPSGANVLTF	TGTGCCAGCTCCGGGACAGGACCCTCTGGGGCCAACGTCCTGACTTTC
TRBV2	TRBJ2-5	-	CATGPFGVETQYF	TGTGCCACCGGTCCTTTTGGAGTGGAGACCCAGTACTTC
TRBV6-4	TRBJ2-7	TRBD2	CASSVPGTSGGPIPYEQYF	TGTGCCAGCAGTGTTCCCGGGACTAGCGGGGGGCCGATCCCCTACGAGCAGTACTTC
TRBV7-2	TRBJ2-2	-	CASSLIGYAGELFF	TGTGCCAGCAGCTTAATCGGTTACGCCGGGGAGCTGTTTTTT
TRBV3-1/TRBV3-2	TRBJ2-1	-	CASSQAQMQFF	TGTGCCAGCAGCCAAGCCCAAATGCAGTTCTTC
TRBV5-6	TRBJ1-1	-	CASSLQGPEAFF	TGTGCCAGCAGCTTGCAGGGCCCTGAAGCTTTCTTT
TRBV6-5	TRBJ1-2	-	CATRKDSFGYTF	TGTGCCACCCGAAAGGACAGTTTCGGCTACACCTTC
TRBV2	TRBJ1-1	TRBD1	CAIIRDRDRGKVNTEAFF	TGTGCCATTATCCGGGACAGGGATAGGGGAAAGGTGAACACTGAAGCTTTCTTT
TRBV28	TRBJ2-7	TRBD2	CASSRGRDYEQYF	TGTGCCAGCAGTCGGGGGAGGGACTACGAGCAGTACTTC
TRBV7-8	TRBJ1-2	TRBD1	CASSLRQGNYGYTF	TGTGCCAGCAGCCTAAGACAGGGGAACTATGGCTACACCTTC
TRBV11-3	TRBJ2-2	-	CASSPRTGELFF	TGTGCCAGCAGCCCGAGGACCGGGGAGCTGTTTTTT
TRBV11-3	TRBJ1-2	-	CASLPGTSNYGYTF	TGTGCCAGCCTCCCCGGGACATCCAACTATGGCTACACCTTC
TRBV5-1	TRBJ1-2	TRBD1	CASSLVTGGDGYTF	TGCGCCAGCAGCTTGGTTACAGGGGGCGATGGCTACACCTTC
TRBV27	TRBJ1-1	TRBD1	CASSSYDRGLEAFF	TGTGCCAGCAGTTCCTACGACAGGGGGCTGGAAGCTTTCTTT
TRBV9	TRBJ2-3	-	CASSVYTDTQYF	TGTGCCAGCAGCGTTTACACAGATACGCAGTATTTT
TRBV2	TRBJ2-1	TRBD2	CASRVTSGSNEQFF	TGTGCCAGCAGGGTCACTAGCGGGAGTAATGAGCAGTTCTTC
TRBV29-1	TRBJ2-3	TRBD1	CSVEDPDRGVDTQYF	TGCAGCGTTGAAGACCCCGACAGGGGGGTAGATACGCAGTATTTT
TRBV7-2	TRBJ2-7	TRBD1	CASSFRQGYEQYF	TGTGCCAGCAGCTTCCGACAGGGCTACGAGCAGTACTTC
TRBV11-3	TRBJ2-1	TRBD2	CASSLGTSGGPWDEQFF	TGTGCCAGCAGCTTAGGGACTAGCGGGGGGCCGTGGGATGAGCAGTTCTTC
TRBV4-3	TRBJ2-4	-	CASSEVTENIQYF	TGCGCCAGCTCTGAGGTAACCGAAAACATTCAGTACTTC
TRBV5-1	TRBJ1-3	TRBD1	CASSQGAAGNTIYF	TGCGCCAGCAGTCAGGGGGCGGCAGGAAACACCATATATTTT
TRBV28	TRBJ1-2	TRBD1	CASSQGDSILYGYTF	TGTGCCAGCAGTCAGGGGGACAGTATACTCTATGGCTACACCTTC
TRBV2	TRBJ2-7	-	CASSTGMVQHEQYF	TGTGCCAGCAGTACGGGTATGGTGCAGCACGAGCAGTACTTC